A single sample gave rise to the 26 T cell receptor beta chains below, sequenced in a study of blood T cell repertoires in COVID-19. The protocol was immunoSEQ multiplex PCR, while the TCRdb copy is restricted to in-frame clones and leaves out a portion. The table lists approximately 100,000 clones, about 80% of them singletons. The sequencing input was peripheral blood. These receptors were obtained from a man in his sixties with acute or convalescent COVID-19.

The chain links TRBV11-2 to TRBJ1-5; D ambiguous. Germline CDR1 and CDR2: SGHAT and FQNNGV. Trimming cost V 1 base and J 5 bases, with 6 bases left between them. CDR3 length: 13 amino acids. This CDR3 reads CASSLGRDQPQHF. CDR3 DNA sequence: TGTGCCAGCAGCTTAGGGCGGGATCAGCCCCAGCATTTT.

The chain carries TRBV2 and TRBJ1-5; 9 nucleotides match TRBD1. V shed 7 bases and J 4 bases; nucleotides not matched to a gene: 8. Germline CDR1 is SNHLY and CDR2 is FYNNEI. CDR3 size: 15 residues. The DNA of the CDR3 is TGTGCCAGCAAACTCGGGACAGGGAGGAATCAGCCCCAGCATTTT. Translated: CASKLGTGRNQPQHF.

The CDR3 DNA reads as TGCGCCAGCAGCCTCCCCTCCTTTGAGCAGTTCTTC. Translating it yields CASSLPSFEQFF. J is TRBJ2-1 and V is TRBV5-1; D remains ambiguous. The CDR3 loop spans 12 amino acids. CDR1 SGHRS and CDR2 YFSETQ come from the germline V gene. The V gene lost 4 bases and the J gene lost 9 bases, with 11 bases spanning the gap. The full variable domain, its missing parts supplied by reference TRBV5-1 and TRBJ2-1, is KAGVTQTPRYLIKTRGQQVTLSCSPISGHRSVSWYQQTPGQGLQFLFEYFSETQRNKGNFPGRFSGRQFSNSRSEMNVSTLELGDSALYLCASSLPSFEQFFGPGTRLTVL.

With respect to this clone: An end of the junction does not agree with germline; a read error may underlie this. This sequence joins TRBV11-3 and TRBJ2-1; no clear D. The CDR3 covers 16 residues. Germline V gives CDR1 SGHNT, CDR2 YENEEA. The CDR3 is CASSLGLDYYYDEQFF. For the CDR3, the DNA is TGTGCCAGCAGCTTAGGATTGGATTACTACTACGATGAGCAGTTCTTC.

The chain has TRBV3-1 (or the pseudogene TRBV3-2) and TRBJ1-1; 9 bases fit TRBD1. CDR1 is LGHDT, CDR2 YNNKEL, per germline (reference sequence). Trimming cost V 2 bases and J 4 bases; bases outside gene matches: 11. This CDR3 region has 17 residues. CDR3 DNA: TGTGCCAGCAGCCAACCTCCGGGACAGGGAAATGGCACTGAAGCTTTCTTT. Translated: CASSQPPGQGNGTEAFF.

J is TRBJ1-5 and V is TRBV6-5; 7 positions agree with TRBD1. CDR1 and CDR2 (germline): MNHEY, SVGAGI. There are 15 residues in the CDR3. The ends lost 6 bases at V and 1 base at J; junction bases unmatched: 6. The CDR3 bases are TGTGCCAGCAGCTTAGACAGGGCGAGCAATCAGCCCCAGCATTTT. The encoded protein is CASSLDRASNQPQHF.

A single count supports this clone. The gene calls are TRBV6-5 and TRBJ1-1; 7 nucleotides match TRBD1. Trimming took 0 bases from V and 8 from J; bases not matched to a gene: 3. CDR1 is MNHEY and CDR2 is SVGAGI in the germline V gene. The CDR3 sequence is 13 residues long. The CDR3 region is CASSYSRDREAFF. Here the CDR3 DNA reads TGTGCCAGCAGTTACTCCCGGGACAGAGAAGCTTTCTTT.

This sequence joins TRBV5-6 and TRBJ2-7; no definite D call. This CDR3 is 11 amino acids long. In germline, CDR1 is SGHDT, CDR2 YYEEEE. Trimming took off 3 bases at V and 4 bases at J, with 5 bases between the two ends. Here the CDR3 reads CASSSLYEQYF. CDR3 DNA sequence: TGTGCCAGCAGCTCCCTGTACGAGCAGTACTTC. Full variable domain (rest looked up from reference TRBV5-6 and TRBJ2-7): DAGVTQSPTHLIKTRGQQVTLRCSPKSGHDTVSWYQQALGQGPQFIFQYYEEEERQRGNFPDRFSGHQFPNYSSELNVNALLLGDSALYLCASSSLYEQYFGPGTRLTVT.

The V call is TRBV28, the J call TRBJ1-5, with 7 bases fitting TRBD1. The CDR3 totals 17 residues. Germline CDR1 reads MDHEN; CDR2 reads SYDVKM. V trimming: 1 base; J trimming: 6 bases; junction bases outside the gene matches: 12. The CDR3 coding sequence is TGTGCCAGCAGTTTATCGAGGGGGCGATTTACCGTTCAGCCCCAGCATTTT. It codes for CASSLSRGRFTVQPQHF.

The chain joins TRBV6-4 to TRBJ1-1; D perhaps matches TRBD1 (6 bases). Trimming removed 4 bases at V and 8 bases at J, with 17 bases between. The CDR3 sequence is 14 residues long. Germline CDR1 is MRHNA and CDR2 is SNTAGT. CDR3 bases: TGTGCCAGCAGTGCCTCAGGGGAGGACCACGAAGCTTTCTTT. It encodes CASSASGEDHEAFF.

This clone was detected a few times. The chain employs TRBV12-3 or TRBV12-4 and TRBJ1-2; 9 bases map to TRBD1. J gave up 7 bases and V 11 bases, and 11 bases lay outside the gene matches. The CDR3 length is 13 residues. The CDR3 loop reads CACSPGQGRGYTF. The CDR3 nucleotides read TGTGCCTGTTCTCCGGGACAGGGTCGTGGCTACACCTTC.

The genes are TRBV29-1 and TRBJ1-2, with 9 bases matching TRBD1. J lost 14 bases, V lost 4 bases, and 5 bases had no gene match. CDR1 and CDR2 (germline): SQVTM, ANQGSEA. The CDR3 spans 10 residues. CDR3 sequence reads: CSVVRDRVTF. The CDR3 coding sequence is TGCAGCGTTGTCCGGGACAGGGTAACCTTC.

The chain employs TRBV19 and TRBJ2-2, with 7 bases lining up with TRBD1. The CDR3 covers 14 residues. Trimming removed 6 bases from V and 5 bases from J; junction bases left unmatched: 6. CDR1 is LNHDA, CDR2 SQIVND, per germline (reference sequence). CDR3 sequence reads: CASRNRGGTGELFF. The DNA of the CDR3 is TGTGCCAGTAGGAACAGGGGCGGAACCGGGGAGCTGTTTTTT.

The CDR3 DNA reads TGTGCCAGCTCACCCGGACTACTAAAGGCCAATGAGCAGTTCTTC. This codes for CASSPGLLKANEQFF. The chain couples TRBV18 to TRBJ2-1, with a possible D match to TRBD2 (6 bases). The germline V and J ends were trimmed by 3 bases and 6 bases, with 15 bases remaining between them. The germline gives CDR1 KGHSH, CDR2 LQKENI. CDR3 size: 15 residues.

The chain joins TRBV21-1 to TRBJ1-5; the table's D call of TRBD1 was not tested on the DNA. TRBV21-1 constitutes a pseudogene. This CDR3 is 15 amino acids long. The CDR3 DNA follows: TGTGCCAGCAGCAAAGACAGGGATTACAATCAGCCCCAGCATTTT. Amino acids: CASSKDRDYNQPQHF.

The CDR3 here is CASRLAGDGNEQFF. CDR3 nucleotide sequence: TGTGCCAGCAGACTAGCGGGAGATGGTAATGAGCAGTTCTTC. This chain joins TRBV6-1 and TRBJ2-1; 11 nucleotides align to TRBD2. V trimming: 6 bases; J trimming: 7 bases; junction bases outside the gene matches: 5. Per germline, CDR1 MNHNS and CDR2 SASEGT. The CDR3 is 14 amino acids.

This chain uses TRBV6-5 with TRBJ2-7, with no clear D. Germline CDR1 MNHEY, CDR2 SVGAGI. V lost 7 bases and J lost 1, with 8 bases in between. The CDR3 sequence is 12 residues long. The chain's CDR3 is CASTSSSYEQYV. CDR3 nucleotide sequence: TGTGCCAGCACTAGTTCGTCCTACGAGCAGTACGTC.

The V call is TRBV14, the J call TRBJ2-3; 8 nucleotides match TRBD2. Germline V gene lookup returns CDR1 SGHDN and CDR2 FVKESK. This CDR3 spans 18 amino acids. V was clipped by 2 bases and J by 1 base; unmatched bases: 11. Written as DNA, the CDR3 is TGTGCCAGCAGCCAATCGTCTAGCGGGCTTGTTGGCACAGATACGCAGTATTTT. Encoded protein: CASSQSSSGLVGTDTQYF.

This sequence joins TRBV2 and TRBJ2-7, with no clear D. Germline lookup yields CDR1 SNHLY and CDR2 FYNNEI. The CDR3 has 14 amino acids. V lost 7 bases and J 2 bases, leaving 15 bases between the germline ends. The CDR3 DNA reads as TGTGCCAGCATGAAACAGAAATTAGCCTACGAGCAGTACTTC. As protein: CASMKQKLAYEQYF.

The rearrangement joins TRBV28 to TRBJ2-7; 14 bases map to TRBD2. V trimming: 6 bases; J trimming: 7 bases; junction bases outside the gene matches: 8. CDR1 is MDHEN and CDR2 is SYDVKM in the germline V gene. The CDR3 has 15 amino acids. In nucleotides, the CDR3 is TGTGCCAGCAGAGGGACTAGCGGGAGAAGCGGTGAGCAGTACTTC. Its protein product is CASRGTSGRSGEQYF. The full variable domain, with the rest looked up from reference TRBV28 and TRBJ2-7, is DVKVTQSSRYLVKRTGEKVFLECVQDMDHENMFWYRQDPGLGLRLIYFSYDVKMKEKGDIPEGYSVSREKKERFSLILESASTNQTSMYLCASRGTSGRSGEQYFGPGTRLTVT.

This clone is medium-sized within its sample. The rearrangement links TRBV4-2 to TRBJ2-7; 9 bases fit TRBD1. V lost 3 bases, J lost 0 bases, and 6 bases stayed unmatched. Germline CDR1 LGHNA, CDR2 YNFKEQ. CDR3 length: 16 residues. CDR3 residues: CASSQDETGGSYEQYF. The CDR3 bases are TGTGCCAGCAGCCAGGATGAGACAGGGGGCTCCTACGAGCAGTACTTC.

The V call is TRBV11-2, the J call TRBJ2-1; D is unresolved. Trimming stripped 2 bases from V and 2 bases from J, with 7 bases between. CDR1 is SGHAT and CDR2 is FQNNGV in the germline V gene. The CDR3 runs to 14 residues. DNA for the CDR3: TGTGCCAGCAGCTTAACCAGGACCTACAATGAGCAGTTCTTC. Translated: CASSLTRTYNEQFF. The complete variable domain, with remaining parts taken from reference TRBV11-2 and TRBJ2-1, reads EAGVAQSPRYKIIEKRQSVAFWCNPISGHATLYWYQQILGQGPKLLIQFQNNGVVDDSQLPKDRFSAERLKGVDSTLKIQPAKLEDSAVYLCASSLTRTYNEQFFGPGTRLTVL.

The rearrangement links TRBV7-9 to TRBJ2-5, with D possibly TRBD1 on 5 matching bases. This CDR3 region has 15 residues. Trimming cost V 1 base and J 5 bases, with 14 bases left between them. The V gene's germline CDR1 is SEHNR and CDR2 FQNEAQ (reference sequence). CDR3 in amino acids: CASSLGSRVEETQYF. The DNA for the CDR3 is TGTGCCAGCAGCTTAGGGTCCAGGGTGGAGGAGACCCAGTACTTC.

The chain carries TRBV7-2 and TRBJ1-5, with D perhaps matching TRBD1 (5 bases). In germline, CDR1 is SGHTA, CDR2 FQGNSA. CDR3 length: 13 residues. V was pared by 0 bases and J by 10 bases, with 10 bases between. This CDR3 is CASSLAGRGPQHF. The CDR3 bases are TGTGCCAGCAGCTTAGCCGGTAGGGGACCCCAGCATTTT.

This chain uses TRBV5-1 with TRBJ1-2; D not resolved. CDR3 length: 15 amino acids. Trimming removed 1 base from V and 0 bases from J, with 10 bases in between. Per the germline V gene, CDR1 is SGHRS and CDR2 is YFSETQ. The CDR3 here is CASSLLQSANYGYTF. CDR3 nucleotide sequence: TGCGCCAGCAGCTTGCTCCAGAGCGCTAACTATGGCTACACCTTC.

The CDR3 DNA is TGTGCCACCAGTGGGGAGTCCGACAATGGTCAGCCCCAGCATTTT. It specifies CATSGESDNGQPQHF. The rearrangement uses TRBV24-1 and TRBJ1-5; D uncertain. There are 15 residues in the CDR3. Germline V CDR1 and CDR2: KGHDR, SFDVKD. V was pared by 5 bases and J by 6 bases, with 16 bases between.